What follows are 9 T cell receptor beta chains derived from one specimen sequenced in a study of blood T cell repertoires in COVID-19. The assay was immunoSEQ multiplex PCR, and TCRdb's table has in-frame clones only and misses some. This sample has approximately 250,000 clones, with approximately 86% found just once. Sequencing was carried out using peripheral blood. Receptors originate from a man aged 30 to 45 with active or convalescent COVID-19.

The chain uses TRBV27 and TRBJ1-3, with D maybe TRBD1 (6 bases). This CDR3 is built from 15 residues. Trimming took 3 bases from V and 0 from J, leaving 9 bases between them. CDR1 and CDR2 from the germline V gene are MNHEY and SMNVEV (reference sequence). This CDR3 reads CASSFSGDSGNTIYF. The CDR3 DNA sequence: TGTGCCAGCAGTTTCTCAGGGGACTCTGGAAACACCATATATTTT.

V is TRBV4-1 and J is TRBJ1-5; D unclear. Germline V gene data show CDR1 as MGHRA and CDR2 as YSYEKL. The CDR3 length is 15 residues. Trimming cost V 8 bases and J 0 bases, with 14 bases left between them. The CDR3 sequence is CASALDGYSNQPQHF. CDR3 DNA sequence: TGCGCCAGCGCCCTTGACGGGTATAGCAATCAGCCCCAGCATTTT.

The chain has TRBV3-1 (or the pseudogene TRBV3-2) and TRBJ1-2; 7 nucleotides align to TRBD1. The CDR3 totals 16 residues. Germline trimming cut 6 bases from V and 2 bases from J; bases unmatched to any gene: 12. CDR1 is LGHDT and CDR2 is YNNKEL in the germline V gene (reference sequence). CDR3 DNA: TGTGCCAGCAGAAACGGGGCGACAGGGTTCAACTATGGCTACACCTTC. Residues: CASRNGATGFNYGYTF.

The genes are TRBV13 and TRBJ1-2, with 7 bases fitting TRBD1. Germline V gene data show CDR1 as PRHDT and CDR2 as FYEKMQ (reference sequence). The CDR3 is made up of 16 amino acids. V trimming: 4 bases; J trimming: 8 bases; junction bases outside the gene matches: 16. CDR3 DNA sequence: TGTGCCAGCAGCTCAACCGCGCGACAGGGTTTTAACGGCTACACCTTC. Amino acids: CASSSTARQGFNGYTF.

The CDR3 DNA is TGCGCCAGCAGCCCCGGGGGGTGGAGAAGCTCCTACGAGCAGTACTTC. Translated, it gives CASSPGGWRSSYEQYF. The V and J genes are TRBV4-1 and TRBJ2-7; 7 bases line up with TRBD2. This CDR3 has 16 amino acids. Losses at the gene ends were 4 bases for V and 0 bases for J; bases not matched to a gene: 9. Germline CDR1 reads MGHRA; CDR2 reads YSYEKL.

The chain uses TRBV5-6 and TRBJ1-3, with TRBD1 as a possible D gene (6 bases). Per germline, CDR1 SGHDT and CDR2 YYEEEE. V dropped 1 base and J dropped 0 bases, with 8 bases sitting between them. This CDR3 is built from 15 residues. Here the CDR3 DNA reads TGTGCCAGCAGCTTGACAGGGTCCTCTGGAAACACCATATATTTT. It encodes CASSLTGSSGNTIYF.

A few counts support this clone. This rearrangement joins TRBV18 to TRBJ1-3, with D possibly TRBD1 on 6 matching bases. This CDR3 has 15 amino acids. Trimming cost V 5 bases and J 0 bases, with 11 bases left between them. Germline CDR1 and CDR2: KGHSH and LQKENI. The CDR3 bases are TGTGCCAGCTCAAACAGGGAAGCCTCTGGAAACACCATATATTTT. Its translation is CASSNREASGNTIYF.

The chain uses TRBV6-2 or TRBV6-3 and TRBJ1-6; D possibly corresponds to TRBD1 (5 bases). CDR3 size: 16 residues. Germline loops: CDR1 MNHEY, CDR2 SVGEGT. The V gene lost 4 bases and the J gene lost 8 bases, with 18 bases spanning the gap. Written as DNA, the CDR3 is TGTGCCAGCAGTTTCCGTCATCGGGGGTACCATTCACCCCTCCACTTT. As protein: CASSFRHRGYHSPLHF.

The chain is built from TRBV14 and TRBJ2-7, with 7 bases lining up with TRBD1. Trimming took 5 bases from V and 0 from J; bases not matched to a gene: 10. Germline CDR1 and CDR2: SGHDN and FVKESK. The CDR3 runs 16 residues. This CDR3 is CASSITRDSNSYEQYF. DNA for the CDR3: TGTGCCAGCAGCATAACCCGGGACAGTAACTCCTACGAGCAGTACTTC.